The 22 T cell receptor beta chains below all came from one sample that was sequenced in a study of identical twins. TCRdb recomputed calls from the 5' RACE reads with MiXCR, one row per CDR3 protein. This sample carries hundreds of thousands of distinct CDR3 sequences, around a tenth of them seen once, and the ten largest clones take 4.5% to 5.5%. Sequencing input: memory (CD45RO+) T cells sorted from blood. The source of these receptors is a woman aged 18-29 years in good health.

This clonotype was recorded a few times. The J gene is TRBJ1-6, the V gene TRBV18; D gene uncertain. Germline CDR1 and CDR2: KGHSH and LQKENI. The CDR3 has 15 residues. Deletions cut 3 bases from V and 6 bases from J, with 12 bases between. The DNA for the CDR3 is TGTGCCAGCTCACCTGGGCAGAATACTAATTCACCCCTCCACTTT. Protein sequence: CASSPGQNTNSPLHF.

This clonotype was seen ten or more times. CDR3 DNA: TGCGCCAGCAGCCCGGCAGGCGGCTCCTACGAGCAGTACTTC. Its translation is CASSPAGGSYEQYF. The chain joins TRBV4-3 to TRBJ2-7, with D unresolved. This CDR3 region has 14 residues. The V and J ends lost 4 bases and 0 bases respectively, with 10 bases between them. Germline V gene data show CDR1 as LGHNA and CDR2 as YSLEER.

This chain links TRBV28 with TRBJ2-7; the match to TRBD2 covers 10 bases. The length of the CDR3 is 16 residues. V lost 1 base to trimming and J lost 4 bases; unmatched junction nucleotides: 7. Germline V gene lookup returns CDR1 MDHEN and CDR2 SYDVKM. The CDR3 bases are TGTGCCAGCAGTTTATCTCCCGCTAGCGGGAGTTACGAGCAGTACTTC. It encodes CASSLSPASGSYEQYF.

This sequence joins TRBV4-3 and TRBJ2-3, with 7 bases identical to TRBD2. The J segment lost 1 base and the V segment lost 0 bases, leaving 4 bases of the junction unmatched. The CDR3 loop spans 16 amino acids. CDR1 LGHNA and CDR2 YSLEER come from the germline V gene. The CDR3 DNA sequence: TGCGCCAGCAGCCAAGAAATAGGGAGGGGCACAGATACGCAGTATTTT. Protein sequence: CASSQEIGRGTDTQYF.

In the case of this clonotype: This may be a read error, as it is one base from a much larger clone. The chain is built from TRBV12-3 or TRBV12-4 and TRBJ2-1; a possible D gene is TRBD2 (6 bases). The CDR3 sequence is 16 residues long. The CDR3 coding sequence is TGTACCAGCAGCCCGAGGGTCGGGGGAGCGGACAATGAGCAGTTCTTC. Protein product: CTSSPRVGGADNEQFF.

Ten or more counts support this clonotype. V and J are TRBV7-2 and TRBJ2-4; D ambiguous. Germline loops: CDR1 SGHTA, CDR2 FQGNSA. The CDR3 runs 15 residues. Between the trimmed V and J ends, which lost 1 base and 2 bases, there was a span of 9 bases. The CDR3 sequence is CASSLGELPKNIQYF. CDR3 nucleotide sequence: TGTGCCAGCAGCTTAGGAGAGTTACCCAAAAACATTCAGTACTTC. The full variable domain, its missing parts supplied by reference TRBV7-2 and TRBJ2-4, is GAGVSQSPSNKVTEKGKDVELRCDPISGHTALYWYRQSLGQGLEFLIYFQGNSAPDKSGLPSDRFSAERTGGSVSTLTIQRTQQEDSAVYLCASSLGELPKNIQYFGAGTRLSVL.

This clonotype has only a few counts. This CDR3 is CATTRLAGGYLDEQFF. The CDR3 nucleotides read TGTGCCACTACACGACTAGCGGGGGGGTACCTAGATGAGCAGTTCTTC. This chain links TRBV6-1 with TRBJ2-1; 14 bases fit TRBD2. Germline trimming cut 10 bases from V and 8 bases from J; bases unmatched to any gene: 13. The V gene's germline CDR1 is MNHNS and CDR2 SASEGT. There are 16 residues in the CDR3.

The V call is TRBV29-1, the J call TRBJ2-1; TRBD1 or TRBD2 may be the D gene (5 bases each). CDR1 and CDR2 from the germline V gene are SQVTM and ANQGSEA. The CDR3 extends over 16 amino acids. The V end was cut by 3 bases, the J end by 8 bases, with 23 bases between. Here the CDR3 reads CSVDARLEWGSDEQFF. The CDR3 DNA follows: TGCAGCGTTGACGCTAGGCTAGAATGGGGGTCGGATGAGCAGTTCTTC.

The chain employs TRBV6-5 and TRBJ1-4, with 9 positions matching TRBD1. CDR1 is MNHEY, CDR2 SVGAGI, per germline. V was clipped by 8 bases and J by 13 bases; unmatched bases: 11. CDR3 length: 13 residues. As DNA, the CDR3 is TGTGCCAGCCGAACTCGACAGGGGGGAAGACTGTTTTTT. Its translation is CASRTRQGGRLFF.

This clonotype is termed medium-sized. J is TRBJ2-5 and V is TRBV18; D is possibly TRBD2 (6 bases). This CDR3 is 14 amino acids long. The V gene's germline CDR1 is KGHSH and CDR2 LQKENI. Deletions cut 2 bases from V and 5 bases from J, with 12 bases between. The CDR3 here is CASSPSRGYETQYF. The CDR3 coding sequence is TGTGCCAGCTCACCATCGCGGGGATACGAGACCCAGTACTTC.

This chain uses TRBV7-7 with TRBJ2-2, with 12 bases that match TRBD2. Trimming took 5 bases from V and 6 from J; bases not matched to a gene: 7. The CDR3 runs 16 residues. Germline V gene data show CDR1 as SSHAT and CDR2 as FNYEAQ (reference sequence). CDR3 bases: TGTGCCAGCAGCAATCGACTAGCGGGAGAACCCGGGGAGCTGTTTTTT. This translates into CASSNRLAGEPGELFF.

This sequence joins TRBV18 and TRBJ2-3; 10 bases fit TRBD1. The J segment lost 5 bases and the V segment lost 4 bases, leaving 9 bases of the junction unmatched. Germline-derived CDR1 and CDR2 are KGHSH and LQKENI. CDR3 length equals 16 residues. This chain's CDR3 is CASSLTPGQGRDTQYF. CDR3 nucleotide sequence: TGTGCCAGCTCACTAACCCCGGGACAGGGGAGAGATACGCAGTATTTT.

Only a few counts were recorded for this clonotype. The chain couples TRBV3-1 to TRBJ1-1; D gene ambiguous. With 2 bases removed from V and 12 bases from J, the gap between germline ends came to 10 bases. The CDR3 has 11 residues. Germline lookup yields CDR1 LGHDT and CDR2 YNNKEL (reference sequence). DNA of the CDR3: TGTGCCAGCAGCCAAACCAGGACCACTTTCTTT. Its translation is CASSQTRTTFF. The variable domain in full, with the rest retrieved from reference TRBV3-1 and TRBJ1-1, is DTAVSQTPKYLVTQMGNDKSIKCEQNLGHDTMYWYKQDSKKFLKIMFSYNNKELIINETVPNRFSPKSPDKAHLNLHINSLELGDSAVYFCASSQTRTTFFGQGTRLTVV.

The chain joins TRBV20-1 to TRBJ2-3; TRBD2 matches 11 bases. The CDR3 extends over 14 amino acids. Germline CDR1 DFQATT, CDR2 SNEGSKA (reference sequence). The junction had 5 bases not matched to a gene; V was cut back by 4 bases and J by 5 bases. This CDR3 reads CSATTSGTEDTQYF. As DNA, the CDR3 is TGCAGTGCTACGACTAGCGGGACGGAAGATACGCAGTATTTT.

The J gene is TRBJ2-1, the V gene TRBV12-5; 8 bases line up with TRBD2. Germline V gives CDR1 LGHNT, CDR2 FRNRAP. This CDR3 contains 16 residues. V dropped 2 bases and J dropped 7; count of bases not matched to a gene: 10. CDR3 protein: CASGLISAGGRNEQFF. CDR3 DNA sequence: TGTGCTAGTGGTTTGATTTCGGCGGGGGGCAGGAATGAGCAGTTCTTC.

There are many counts of this clonotype. The chain employs TRBV12-3 or TRBV12-4 and TRBJ1-2, with 8 bases fitting TRBD1. The V gene end was trimmed by 5 bases and the J gene end by 4 bases; junction bases not matched to a gene: 9. The CDR3 consists of 15 residues. CDR3 region: CASSLDRGSFYGYTF. For the CDR3, the DNA is TGTGCCAGCAGTCTCGACAGGGGATCCTTCTATGGCTACACCTTC.

The rearrangement joins TRBV6-5 to TRBJ1-2; unclear D gene. The V end lost 6 bases, the J end lost 10 bases, and 21 bases lay between the germline ends. Germline lookup yields CDR1 MNHEY and CDR2 SVGAGI. The CDR3 is made up of 14 amino acids. CDR3 in amino acids: CASSLQYLSPDYTF. Here the CDR3 DNA reads TGTGCCAGCAGCTTACAGTACCTATCTCCCGACTACACCTTC.

The V gene is TRBV5-1, the J gene TRBJ2-3; 9 bases line up with TRBD2. J was trimmed by 6 bases and V by 4 bases; bases with no gene match: 12. CDR1 is SGHRS, CDR2 YFSETQ, per germline. The CDR3 is 16 amino acids. CDR3 sequence reads: CASSPSSGGSLDTQYF. The CDR3 bases are TGCGCCAGCAGCCCCAGTAGCGGGGGCTCCCTTGATACGCAGTATTTT.

This clonotype was counted between two and nine times. V usage is TRBV7-8 and J usage is TRBJ1-2; the D gene is possibly TRBD1 (5 bases). Germline CDR1 is SGHVS and CDR2 is FQNEAQ. The CDR3 has 13 residues. Trimming pared 5 bases from V and 5 bases from J, leaving 12 bases between. The CDR3 sequence: CASSDRQSYGYTF. The CDR3 nucleotides are TGTGCCAGCAGCGACAGACAGTCTTATGGCTACACCTTC. The full variable domain, its missing parts supplied by reference TRBV7-8 and TRBJ1-2, is GAGVSQSPRYKVAKRGQDVALRCDPISGHVSLFWYQQALGQGPEFLTYFQNEAQLDKSGLPSDRFFAERPEGSVSTLKIQRTQQEDSAVYLCASSDRQSYGYTFGSGTRLTVV.

This clonotype has just a few counts. The genes are TRBV24-1 and TRBJ2-5; D is unresolved. The CDR3 runs to 12 residues. V was clipped by 3 bases and J by 5 bases, with 6 bases between them. The germline CDR1 and CDR2 sequences are KGHDR and SFDVKD. CDR3 in DNA: TGTGCCACCAGTGATCGCGGTGAGACCCAGTACTTC. Translating it yields CATSDRGETQYF.

Remarks on this clonotype: A read error is possible here, since a much larger clone lies one base away. The V and J genes are TRBV5-4 and TRBJ2-3; weak D call: TRBD1 (5 bases). CDR1 is SGHNT, CDR2 YYREEE, per germline (reference sequence). The CDR3 has 14 residues. Trimming removed 0 bases at V and 2 bases at J, with 7 bases between. The CDR3 nucleotides are TGTGCCAGCAGCTTGGGACAGCACACAGATACGCAGTATTTT. It is translated as CASSLGQHTDTQYF.

The chain uses TRBV9 and TRBJ2-7; D is possibly TRBD2 (6 bases). The germline CDR1 and CDR2 sequences are SGDLS and YYNGEE. The CDR3 totals 15 residues. With 4 bases removed from V and 0 bases from J, the gap between germline ends came to 14 bases. The CDR3 sequence is CASSPSVVSSYEQYF. Here the CDR3 DNA reads TGTGCCAGCAGCCCTAGCGTCGTGAGCTCCTACGAGCAGTACTTC.